This T cell receptor (beta chain) is from a study of PD-1 blockade in mismatch repair-deficient tumors (dated by TCRdb to the late 2010s). Study-level background: Between late 2013 and late 2016, 86 consecutive patients with around 11 mismatch repair-deficient cancer types, all previously treated and progressing, were enrolled in the trial. Tumor-associated T cell clones were tracked in the peripheral blood of patients responding to PD-1 blockade by deep sequencing of TCR CDR3 regions.

The investigation overall reported the following: Clonal expansion was elicited by three of seven peptides, and 142 unique blood TCRs were yielded, about seven of which were also found in tumor; all positive peptides were derived from frameshift mutations. After pembrolizumab, tumor-resident clones, which were often undetectable in blood before treatment, expanded rapidly and then contracted, generally ahead of radiologic responses.

Explained via the paper, the time point label denotes: approximately nine-day in vitro stimulation with candidate neoantigen peptide 3. Mismatch repair deficiency in every enrolled patient was established by polymerase chain reaction or immunohistochemistry. TCR sequencing was performed for a few patients who responded to pembrolizumab therapy. Several ELISpot-reactive candidate neoantigen peptides were each used in a roughly 10-day in vitro stimulation before TCR sequencing. A control culture lacking peptide was run in an identical manner and was used as the baseline for calculation of clone fold changes. Pembrolizumab PD-1 blockade was prospectively tested in advanced mismatch repair-deficient cancers, regardless of tissue of origin, in the phase II trial. The CDR3 runs 13 residues from the cysteine to the phenylalanine. Solely the CDR3 DNA is kept, with 39 bases framed from the first base. Trimming takes 1 base from V and 0 bases from J, and the germline ends sit 4 bases apart. The germline V gene supplies CDR1 SGHRS and CDR2 YFSETQ.

The library was built by means of the immunoSEQ multiplex PCR assay. The authors' pipeline ran thus. Clones were defined as neoantigen-specific by significant expansion to the relevant peptide and no significant expansion to any other tested peptide. Imported from immuneACCESS, the table was reduced by TCRdb to in-frame sequences with V and J called. These copies leave out some clones; in studies compared against another copy, an unresolved V gene accounts for under half, and the cause of the remainder is not known. V, J and clone size were drawn from that table, and D and trimming were deduced from the DNA. Counted in this sample were 10,000 or so clones; 80% to 95% of them appeared once. The ten largest account for around 9.7% of the sample. This clone is classified as large (0.1 to 1%). There is no known antigen for this receptor. Per-nucleotide qualities are absent, and no much larger clonotype sits a single base away.

The sample was cells cultured in vitro, taken from a patient treated with pembrolizumab. The sequence came from an adult with mismatch repair-deficient cancer. The rearranged segments are TRBV5-1 and TRBJ2-5; too little of a D gene remains to name it. The CDR3 corresponds to CASSLTDQETQYF. Here is the DNA: TGCGCCAGCAGCTTGACTGACCAAGAGACCCAGTACTTC.